This T cell receptor (beta chain) was profiled in a study of glioma-infiltrating T cells. Overall study: Blood libraries targeted about 4- to 11-fold coverage of roughly 920,000 T cells.

Amplification of TCR alpha and beta CDR3 regions from RNA used iRepertoire nested multiplex PCR. TCRdb re-called the multiplex PCR reads through MiXCR, storing one row per CDR3 protein. This table holds 300,000 to 450,000 distinct CDR3 sequences, less than 50% found once. Findings and caveats of the study: CDR3 overlap between tissue and blood was very small. Shared blood CDR3 signature motifs marked patients with low tissue-blood divergence. Non-neoplastic patients had below-expected tissue-blood divergence, while all gliomas exceeded expectation.

The germline V and J ends were trimmed by 4 bases and 4 bases, with 14 bases remaining between them. CDR1 and CDR2 (germline): DFQATT, SNEGSKA (reference sequence). The CDR3 is made up of 14 amino acids. Details on this clonotype: Its specificity is not known.

Sequences were obtained from glioma tissue, nonneoplastic brain tissue, or PBMCs (not recorded which). This receptor was identified in a human donor with low-grade glioma or glioblastoma, undergoing nonglioma brain surgery, or in good health (not recorded which). The rearrangement uses TRBV20-1 and TRBJ1-5; D unresolved. In DNA, the CDR3 is TGCAGTGCTAAACCACCGTATAGGAATCAGCCCCAGCATTTT. Translating gives CSAKPPYRNQPQHF.